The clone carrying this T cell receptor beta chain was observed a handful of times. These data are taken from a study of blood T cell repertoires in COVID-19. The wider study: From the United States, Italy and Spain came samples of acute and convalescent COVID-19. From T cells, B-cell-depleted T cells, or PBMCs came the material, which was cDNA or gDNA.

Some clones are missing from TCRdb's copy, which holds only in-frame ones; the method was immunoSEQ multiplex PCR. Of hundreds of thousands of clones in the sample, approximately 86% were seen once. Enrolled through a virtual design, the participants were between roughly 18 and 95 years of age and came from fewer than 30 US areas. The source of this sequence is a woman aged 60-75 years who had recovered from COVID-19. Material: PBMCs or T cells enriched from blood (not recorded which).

The DNA for the CDR3 is TGCGCCAGCAGCTTGCCCGGGGGTGGGACCGGGGAGCTGTTTTTT. Its translation is CASSLPGGGTGELFF. The gene calls are TRBV5-1 and TRBJ2-2, with a possible D match to TRBD2 (6 bases). The germline V gene has CDR1 SGHRS and CDR2 YFSETQ. The CDR3 length is 15 residues. V gave up 1 base and J gave up 5 bases, with 12 bases separating them.